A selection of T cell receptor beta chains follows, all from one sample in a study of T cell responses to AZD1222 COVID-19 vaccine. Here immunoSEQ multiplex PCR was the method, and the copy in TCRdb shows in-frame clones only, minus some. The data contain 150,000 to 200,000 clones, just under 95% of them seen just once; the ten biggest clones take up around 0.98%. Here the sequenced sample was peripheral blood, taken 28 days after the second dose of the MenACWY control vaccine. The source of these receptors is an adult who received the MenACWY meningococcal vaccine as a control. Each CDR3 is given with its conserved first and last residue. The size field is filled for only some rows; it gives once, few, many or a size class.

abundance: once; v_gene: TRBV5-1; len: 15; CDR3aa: CASNLGGSSGNTIYF
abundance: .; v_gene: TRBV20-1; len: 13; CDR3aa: CSASPGLAYEQYF
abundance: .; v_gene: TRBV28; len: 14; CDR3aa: CASSLGWNTGELFF
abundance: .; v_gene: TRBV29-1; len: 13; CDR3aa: CSVEGGTGRVPFF
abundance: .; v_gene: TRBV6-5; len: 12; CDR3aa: CASTGGMGTQYF
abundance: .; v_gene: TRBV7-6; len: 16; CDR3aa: CASSGHQSGGYNEQFF
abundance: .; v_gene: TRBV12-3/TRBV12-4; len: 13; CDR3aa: CASSFGEDSEAFF
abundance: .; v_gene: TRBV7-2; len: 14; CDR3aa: CASSLVGGNTEAFF
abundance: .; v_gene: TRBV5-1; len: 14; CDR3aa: CASSPGGAPLEQYF
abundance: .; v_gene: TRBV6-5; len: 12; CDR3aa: CATQGQDYGYTF
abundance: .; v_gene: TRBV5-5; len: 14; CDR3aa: CASSFVDGGTEAFF
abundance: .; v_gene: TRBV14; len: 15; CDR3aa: CASSQDQGVNYGYTF
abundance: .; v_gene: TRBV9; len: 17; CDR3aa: CASSARSGLADTDTQYF
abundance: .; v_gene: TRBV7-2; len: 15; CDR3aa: CASSIQTGVNEKLFF
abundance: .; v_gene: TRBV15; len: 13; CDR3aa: CATSTRGVYEQYF
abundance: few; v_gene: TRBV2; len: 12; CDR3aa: CASSPGRRELFF
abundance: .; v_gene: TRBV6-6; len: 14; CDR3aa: CASTPTVNTGELFF
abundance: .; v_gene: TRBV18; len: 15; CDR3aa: CASSGTAHSNQPQHF
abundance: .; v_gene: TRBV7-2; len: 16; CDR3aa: CASSPPPTQGSYGYTF
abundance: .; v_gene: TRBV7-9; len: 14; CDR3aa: CASSPGQGGEKLFF
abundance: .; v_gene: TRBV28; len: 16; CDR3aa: CASSSKRGSAGNTIYF
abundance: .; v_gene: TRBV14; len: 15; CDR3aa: CASSRSDSSGNTIYF
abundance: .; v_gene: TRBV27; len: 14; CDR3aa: CASSFQRRGSEAFF
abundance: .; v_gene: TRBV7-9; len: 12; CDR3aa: CASSFPPNEQFF
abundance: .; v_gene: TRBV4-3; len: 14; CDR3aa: CASSQPGQGYGYTF
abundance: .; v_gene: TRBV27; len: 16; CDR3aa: CASSFMLTGGNTEAFF
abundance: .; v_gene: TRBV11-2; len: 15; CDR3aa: CASSLAPSSYNEQFF
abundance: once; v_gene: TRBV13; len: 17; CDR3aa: CASSFLAGGVSYNEQFF
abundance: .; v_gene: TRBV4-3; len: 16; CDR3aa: CASSFNSPGLGETQYF
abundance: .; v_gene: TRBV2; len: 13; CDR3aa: CASKGQGNQPQHF
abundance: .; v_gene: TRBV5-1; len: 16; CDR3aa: CASSLVPGAMNTEAFF
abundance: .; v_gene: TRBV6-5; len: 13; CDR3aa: CASKGVMDTEAFF
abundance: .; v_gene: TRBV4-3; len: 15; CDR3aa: CASSQVVGVGQPQHF
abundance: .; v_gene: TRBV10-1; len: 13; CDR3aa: CASGEAALDTQYF
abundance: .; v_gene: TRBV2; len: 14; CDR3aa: CASSGQGAYNEQFF
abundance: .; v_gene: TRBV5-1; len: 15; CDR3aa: CASSSSGTGYSGYTF
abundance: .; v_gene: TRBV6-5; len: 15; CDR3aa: CASSREGGSAYGYTF
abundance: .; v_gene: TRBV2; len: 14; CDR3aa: CASTLGTVNYGYTF
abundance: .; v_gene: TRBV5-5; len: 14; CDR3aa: CASSFGGDNQPQHF
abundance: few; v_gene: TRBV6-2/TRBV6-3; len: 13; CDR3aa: CASSRRDGGEQFF
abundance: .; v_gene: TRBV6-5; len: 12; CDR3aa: CATQTEYQPQHF
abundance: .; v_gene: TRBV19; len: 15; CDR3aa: CASSIGTVYTGELFF
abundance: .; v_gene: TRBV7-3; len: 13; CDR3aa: CASSLKIGNEQFF
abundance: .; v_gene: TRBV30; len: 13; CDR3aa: CAWSVRGNQPQHF
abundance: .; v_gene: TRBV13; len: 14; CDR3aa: CASSFAGLAVTQYF
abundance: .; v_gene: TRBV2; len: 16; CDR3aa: CASSGPGAPRSYEQYF
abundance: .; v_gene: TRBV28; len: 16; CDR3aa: CASRGQGVLANEKLFF
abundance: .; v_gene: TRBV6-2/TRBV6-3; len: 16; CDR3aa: CASSPQIFRQSGGYTF
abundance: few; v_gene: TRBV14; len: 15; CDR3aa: CASSRPGQPYYGYTF
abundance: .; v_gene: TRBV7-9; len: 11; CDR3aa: CASSLDYGYTF
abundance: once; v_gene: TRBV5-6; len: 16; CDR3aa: CASSLEGTGWKNGYTF
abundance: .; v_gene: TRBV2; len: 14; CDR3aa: CASSLAASWETQYF
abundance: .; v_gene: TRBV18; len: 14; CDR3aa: CASSSRGQNTEAFF
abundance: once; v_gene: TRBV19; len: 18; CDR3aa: CASSIKPGKLYSGNTIYF
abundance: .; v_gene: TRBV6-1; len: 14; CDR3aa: CASRLRGQNYGYTF
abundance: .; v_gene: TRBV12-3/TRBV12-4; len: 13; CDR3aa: CASSSGGGSPLHF
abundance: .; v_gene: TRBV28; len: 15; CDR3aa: CASSFWTGSGQPQHF